These 32 T cell receptor beta chains came from one sample sequenced in a study of blood T cell repertoires in COVID-19. Some clones are missing from TCRdb's copy, which holds only in-frame ones; the method was immunoSEQ multiplex PCR. The table records over 25,000 clones, approximately 85% of them present only once. The sequencing sample was made of peripheral blood. The receptors shown here come from a man in his sixties with active COVID-19.

The chain employs TRBV27 and TRBJ1-1; D is unresolved. Per the germline V gene, CDR1 is MNHEY and CDR2 is SMNVEV (reference sequence). This CDR3 has 16 residues. V lost 0 bases, J lost 3 bases, and 14 bases lay in between. The CDR3 DNA reads as TGTGCCAGCAGTTTATCGATACGAGGAGATGACACTGAAGCTTTCTTT. Its protein is CASSLSIRGDDTEAFF.

This chain joins TRBV19 and TRBJ1-6; weak D call: TRBD1 (6 bases). This CDR3 comprises 18 residues. Germline CDR1 and CDR2: LNHDA and SQIVND (reference sequence). Deletions cut 5 bases from V and 0 bases from J, with 17 bases between. CDR3 protein: CASSVAGVGGSYNSPLHF. The CDR3, as DNA: TGTGCCAGTAGTGTGGCAGGGGTCGGAGGCTCCTATAATTCACCCCTCCACTTT.

This chain links TRBV5-1 with TRBJ2-1; 10 bases are a match to TRBD2. The CDR3 length is 14 residues. Germline V lookup: CDR1 SGHRS, CDR2 YFSETQ. The trim removed 4 bases at V and 4 bases at J, leaving 2 bases unmatched. CDR3: CASSGLAAYNEQFF. Written as DNA, the CDR3 is TGCGCCAGCAGCGGACTAGCGGCTTACAATGAGCAGTTCTTC.

As DNA, the CDR3 is TGTGCCAGCAGCCCCCATAGCGGGAGGAATATCTACGAGCAGTACGTC. Translating it yields CASSPHSGRNIYEQYV. The chain uses TRBV11-3 and TRBJ2-7; 10 nucleotides match TRBD2. Trimming cost V 5 bases and J 3 bases; bases outside gene matches: 10. The CDR3 is 16 amino acids. The V gene's germline CDR1 is SGHNT and CDR2 YENEEA.

This sequence joins TRBV15 and TRBJ1-1, with a possible D match to TRBD1 (5 bases). Trimming pared 9 bases from V and 5 bases from J, leaving 22 bases between. The CDR3 spans 15 residues. Germline lookup yields CDR1 LNHNV and CDR2 YYDKDF (reference sequence). The CDR3 coding sequence is TGTGCCACTCGAGACGAATGGGGCGTAAGGACTGAAGCTTTCTTT. The encoded protein is CATRDEWGVRTEAFF.

J is TRBJ2-3 and V is TRBV27; possible D gene TRBD1, 5 bases. V was clipped by 5 bases and J by 0 bases, with 15 bases between them. This CDR3 is built from 16 residues. The germline CDR1 and CDR2 sequences are MNHEY and SMNVEV (reference sequence). The CDR3 DNA follows: TGTGCCAGCAGTCCGACGGCAGGGATGAGCACAGATACGCAGTATTTT. It codes for CASSPTAGMSTDTQYF.

With respect to this clone: A junction boundary mismatches the germline segment, possibly from a read error. CDR3 sequence (DNA): TGTGCTAGCAGCTCCTCCCCCGAACTCCAGCAGTACTTC. Its protein product is CASSSSPELQQYF. This rearrangement joins TRBV7-7 to TRBJ2-7, with D unresolved. The CDR3 has 13 amino acids. Germline V gene sequence: CDR1 SSHAT, CDR2 FNYEAQ (reference sequence).

V is TRBV5-1 and J is TRBJ2-3; 8 bases are a match to TRBD2. Germline loops: CDR1 SGHRS, CDR2 YFSETQ. With V trimmed by 4 bases and J by 2 bases, 9 bases remained unmatched. The CDR3 runs to 16 residues. The CDR3 reads CASSPREGRTTDTQYF. CDR3 in DNA: TGCGCCAGCAGCCCCCGGGAGGGGAGGACCACAGATACGCAGTATTTT.

The rearrangement uses TRBV5-4 and TRBJ2-2, with TRBD2 as a possible D gene (5 bases). The CDR3 is 16 amino acids. The V end was cut by 4 bases, the J end by 7 bases, with 20 bases between. Germline CDR1 and CDR2: SGHNT and YYREEE (reference sequence). The CDR3 DNA sequence: TGTGCCAGCAGCCCGCTCGGCCGCAGCGAGGGCGGGGAGCTGTTTTTT. Protein product: CASSPLGRSEGGELFF.

In its sample, this clone was seen once. DNA of the CDR3: TGTGCCAGCAGGAGAAGCCAAGAGACCCAGTACTTC. The encoded protein is CASRRSQETQYF. This chain connects TRBV28 to TRBJ2-5; D is unclear. CDR1 is MDHEN and CDR2 is SYDVKM in the germline V gene. With 6 bases removed from V and 1 base from J, the gap between germline ends came to 6 bases. This CDR3 contains 12 residues.

The V gene is TRBV7-3, the J gene TRBJ2-1, with 9 bases lining up with TRBD2. The CDR3 loop spans 16 amino acids. CDR1 is SGHTA and CDR2 is FQGTGA in the germline V gene. The V segment lost 2 bases and the J segment 8 bases; nucleotides outside the gene matches: 10. The CDR3 DNA sequence: TGTGCCAGCAGCTTAGCTAGCGGGATGTTCGGTCATGAGCAGTTCTTC. It translates to CASSLASGMFGHEQFF.

CDR3 in amino acids: CASSQTGTSGRAQETQYF. CDR3 sequence (DNA): TGTGCCAGCAGCCAAACCGGGACTAGCGGGAGGGCCCAAGAGACCCAGTACTTC. The chain carries TRBV4-2 and TRBJ2-5; 16 bases align to TRBD2. The CDR3 length is 18 residues. The junction had 4 bases not matched to a gene; V was cut back by 2 bases and J by 1 base. Looked up from germline, CDR1 is LGHNA and CDR2 is YNFKEQ.

This chain joins TRBV3-1 (or the pseudogene TRBV3-2) and TRBJ2-3; 7 bases are shared with TRBD2. Germline V CDR1 and CDR2: LGHDT, YNNKEL (reference sequence). J gave up 0 bases and V 2 bases, and 11 bases lay outside the gene matches. This CDR3 contains 18 residues. CDR3 in amino acids: CASSQPDLTAGSTDTQYF. CDR3 sequence (DNA): TGTGCCAGCAGCCAACCCGATCTGACAGCGGGAAGCACAGATACGCAGTATTTT.

This clone has just one count. The gene calls are TRBV19 and TRBJ2-2; TRBD2 agrees at 11 bases. CDR3 length equals 14 residues. The germline gives CDR1 LNHDA, CDR2 SQIVND (reference sequence). V was pared by 11 bases and J by 2 bases, with 4 bases of the junction left unmatched. For the CDR3, the DNA is TGTGCCGGGACTAGCGGAGACAACACCGGGGAGCTGTTTTTT. Translating gives CAGTSGDNTGELFF.

The chain has TRBV11-3 and TRBJ2-3; no firm D call. CDR1 is SGHNT and CDR2 is YENEEA in the germline V gene. The CDR3 runs to 14 residues. V lost 7 bases, J lost 2 bases, and 13 bases lay in between. This CDR3 is CASTPSDYTDTQYF. The CDR3 region has the DNA TGTGCCAGCACCCCCAGCGATTACACAGATACGCAGTATTTT.

The rearrangement uses TRBV9 and TRBJ1-1; D is possibly TRBD1 (6 bases). Germline V gene sequence: CDR1 SGDLS, CDR2 YYNGEE. The V and J ends lost 3 bases and 0 bases respectively, with 9 bases between them. The CDR3 extends over 14 amino acids. CDR3 nucleotides: TGTGCCAGCAGCGCGGACAGTGTGAACACTGAAGCTTTCTTT. This translates into CASSADSVNTEAFF.

The chain employs TRBV28 and TRBJ2-4; D is ambiguous. The CDR3 loop spans 13 amino acids. CDR1 MDHEN and CDR2 SYDVKM come from the germline V gene. Deletions cut 5 bases from V and 6 bases from J, with 11 bases between. The chain's CDR3 is CASSSPGTNIQYF. CDR3 nucleotide sequence: TGTGCCAGCAGTAGCCCAGGCACAAACATTCAGTACTTC. The variable domain in full, with the rest retrieved from reference TRBV28 and TRBJ2-4, is DVKVTQSSRYLVKRTGEKVFLECVQDMDHENMFWYRQDPGLGLRLIYFSYDVKMKEKGDIPEGYSVSREKKERFSLILESASTNQTSMYLCASSSPGTNIQYFGAGTRLSVL.

The chain joins TRBV5-1 to TRBJ2-1; tentative D call: TRBD2 (6 bases). Germline V gene sequence: CDR1 SGHRS, CDR2 YFSETQ. V lost 3 bases, J lost 9 bases, and 16 bases lay in between. The CDR3 has 14 residues. In DNA form, the CDR3 reads TGCGCCAGCAGCTCGGGGACTGCGGGTGGTGAGCAGTTCTTC. Its translation: CASSSGTAGGEQFF. The full variable domain, its missing parts supplied by reference TRBV5-1 and TRBJ2-1, is KAGVTQTPRYLIKTRGQQVTLSCSPISGHRSVSWYQQTPGQGLQFLFEYFSETQRNKGNFPGRFSGRQFSNSRSEMNVSTLELGDSALYLCASSSGTAGGEQFFGPGTRLTVL.

CDR3 in amino acids: CSVPSQGLTYNEQFF. CDR3 nucleotides: TGCAGCGTGCCCTCACAGGGCCTTACCTACAATGAGCAGTTCTTC. The chain has TRBV29-1 and TRBJ2-1, with a weak D call TRBD1 (6 bases). The CDR3 contains 15 residues. Germline lookup yields CDR1 SQVTM and CDR2 ANQGSEA. Trimming stripped 6 bases from V and 2 bases from J, with 17 bases between.

The rearrangement uses TRBV3-1 (or the pseudogene TRBV3-2) and TRBJ2-1, with a tentative D call TRBD2 (6 bases). Germline values: CDR1 LGHDT, CDR2 YNNKEL (reference sequence). V lost 0 bases and J lost 10, with 16 bases in between. CDR3 length: 15 amino acids. CDR3 in DNA: TGTGCCAGCAGCCAAGAACCAGGACTAAACCTAGAGCAGTTCTTC. It yields the protein CASSQEPGLNLEQFF.

This rearrangement joins TRBV29-1 to TRBJ1-1; maybe TRBD1 (6 bases). The CDR3 covers 13 residues. The V gene's germline CDR1 is SQVTM and CDR2 ANQGSEA. Trimming left V 0 bases short and J 4 bases short, with 9 bases between. The CDR3 bases are TGCAGCGTTGAAGAAACAGGGTTCACTGAAGCTTTCTTT. Its protein product is CSVEETGFTEAFF.

The chain couples TRBV6-2 or TRBV6-3 to TRBJ1-5, with D unresolved. CDR1 and CDR2 (germline): MNHEY, SVGEGT. The CDR3 has 14 residues. The V and J ends lost 2 bases and 5 bases respectively, with 10 bases between them. The CDR3 reads CASSYIRVDQPQHF. The CDR3 coding sequence is TGTGCCAGCAGTTACATCCGGGTGGATCAGCCCCAGCATTTT.

This chain uses TRBV27 with TRBJ2-2, with TRBD2 matching over 9 bases. The CDR3 sequence is 14 residues long. In germline, CDR1 is MNHEY, CDR2 SMNVEV (reference sequence). With V trimmed by 11 bases and J by 7 bases, 11 bases remained unmatched. CDR3 DNA: TGTGCCGCCGGCGGGGTAGCGGGAGTCGGGGAGCTGTTTTTT. As protein: CAAGGVAGVGELFF.

The chain is built from TRBV28 and TRBJ2-7; the D is unclear. Per the germline V gene, CDR1 is MDHEN and CDR2 is SYDVKM. The ends were cut back, 1 base at V and 2 bases at J, with 9 bases in the middle. The CDR3 has 14 residues. The chain's CDR3 is CASSLFHTTYEQYF. The DNA of the CDR3 is TGTGCCAGCAGTTTATTCCATACAACCTACGAGCAGTACTTC.

This clone was seen more than once but under ten times. The rearrangement links TRBV4-2 to TRBJ2-2, with 10 positions matching TRBD2. The CDR3 has 16 residues. Trimming took 4 bases from V and 5 from J; bases not matched to a gene: 7. From germline, CDR1 is LGHNA and CDR2 YNFKEQ. The CDR3 DNA reads TGTGCCAGCAGCCCGAAACTAGCGGGATGGACCGGGGAGCTGTTTTTT. Its protein is CASSPKLAGWTGELFF.

The chain has TRBV3-1 (or the pseudogene TRBV3-2) and TRBJ2-5, with 14 bases that match TRBD2. V gave up 6 bases and J gave up 4 bases; unmatched junction bases: 13. The germline V gene encodes CDR1 LGHDT and CDR2 YNNKEL (reference sequence). This CDR3 is built from 18 residues. CDR3 sequence (DNA): TGTGCCAGCAGTCTAGGGGGGACTAGCGGGAGTCTTGGAGAGACCCAGTACTTC. The encoded protein is CASSLGGTSGSLGETQYF.

V is TRBV6-5 and J is TRBJ2-7; 12 positions match TRBD2. The junction had 5 bases not matched to a gene; V was cut back by 4 bases and J by 7 bases. Germline V gene data show CDR1 as MNHEY and CDR2 as SVGAGI. The CDR3 length is 14 residues. The CDR3 loop is CASSSSGRGREQYF. The CDR3 bases are TGTGCCAGCAGTTCTAGCGGGAGGGGCCGGGAGCAGTACTTC.

This CDR3 reads CASSLYKKRESTGELFF. CDR3 DNA sequence: TGTGCCAGCAGCCTCTATAAGAAGCGGGAGTCCACCGGGGAGCTGTTTTTT. The chain combines TRBV3-1 (or the pseudogene TRBV3-2) with TRBJ2-2; 8 nucleotides align to TRBD2. CDR1 LGHDT and CDR2 YNNKEL come from the germline V gene (reference sequence). After removal of 4 bases from V and 4 bases from J, the junction contained 11 bases not matched to a gene. This CDR3 comprises 17 residues.

This clone was seen more than once but under ten times. The V gene is TRBV3-1 (or the pseudogene TRBV3-2), the J gene TRBJ2-7; no reliable D call. Trimming took off 4 bases at V and 6 bases at J, with 25 bases between the two ends. This CDR3 spans 17 amino acids. Germline values: CDR1 LGHDT, CDR2 YNNKEL (reference sequence). The CDR3 region has the DNA TGTGCCAGCAGCCCCAACTTCCCGCGCACCCGGGTCGTCGAGCAGTACTTC. It is translated as CASSPNFPRTRVVEQYF.

The CDR3 DNA is TGTGCCAGCAGCCATATTACTAGCGGGGGTTCCAATGAGCAGTTCTTC. Residues: CASSHITSGGSNEQFF. The chain employs TRBV27 and TRBJ2-1, with 11 bases identical to TRBD2. Germline V gives CDR1 MNHEY, CDR2 SMNVEV (reference sequence). The CDR3 runs 16 residues. The ends lost 6 bases at V and 6 bases at J; junction bases unmatched: 10.

The chain combines TRBV28 with TRBJ2-3, with D possibly matching TRBD2 (5 bases). Trimming removed 5 bases at V and 11 bases at J, with 14 bases between. Per germline, CDR1 MDHEN and CDR2 SYDVKM. The CDR3 is 12 amino acids. This CDR3 reads CASSLPGIRQYF. The CDR3 DNA reads TGTGCCAGCAGTCTTCCGGGAATAAGGCAGTATTTT. Variable domain in full (rest from reference TRBV28 and TRBJ2-3): DVKVTQSSRYLVKRTGEKVFLECVQDMDHENMFWYRQDPGLGLRLIYFSYDVKMKEKGDIPEGYSVSREKKERFSLILESASTNQTSMYLCASSLPGIRQYFGPGTRLTVL.

In its sample, this clone was seen a few times. The chain carries TRBV27 and TRBJ2-7; 7 nucleotides align to TRBD2. The CDR3 extends over 15 amino acids. V was clipped by 4 bases and J by 0 bases; unmatched bases: 6. Germline assignment: CDR1 MNHEY and CDR2 SMNVEV (reference sequence). The CDR3 DNA is TGTGCCAGCAGTTCTCTAGCGGCCAACTCCTACGAGCAGTACTTC. Protein: CASSSLAANSYEQYF.